The 27 T cell receptor beta chains in this list originate from one sample, sequenced in a study of cytomegalovirus exposure and HLA in healthy donors. Here immunoSEQ multiplex PCR was the method, and the copy in TCRdb shows in-frame clones only, minus some. Found here are under 150,000 clones, approximately 85% of them singletons; the top ten hold 1.4%. The sample was PBMCs. These receptors were taken from a woman in her twenties or thirties in good health and CMV-seronegative.

The CDR3: CASSQDPSPTDTQYF. In nucleotides, the CDR3 is TGTGCCAGCAGCCAAGATCCTTCTCCCACAGATACGCAGTATTTT. This chain uses TRBV4-2 with TRBJ2-3; D ambiguous. Trimming took 0 bases from V and 2 from J, leaving 9 bases between them. Germline loops: CDR1 LGHNA, CDR2 YNFKEQ. This CDR3 has 15 residues.

The chain employs TRBV5-1 and TRBJ2-2; TRBD2 is a possible D gene (5 bases). Trimming shortened V by 1 base and J by 5 bases, and 6 bases separated the two germline ends. The germline V gene has CDR1 SGHRS and CDR2 YFSETQ. This CDR3 has 13 amino acids. CDR3: CASSLRETGELFF. The DNA of the CDR3 is TGCGCCAGCAGCTTGAGGGAGACCGGGGAGCTGTTTTTT.

V gene TRBV29-1 combines with J gene TRBJ2-1, with D hard to call. The V gene lost 4 bases and the J gene lost 8 bases, with 12 bases spanning the gap. CDR1 and CDR2 from the germline V gene are SQVTM and ANQGSEA. The CDR3 covers 12 residues. The DNA for the CDR3 is TGCAGCGTTGTTCGGTATCGAGATGAGCAGTTCTTC. This gives the protein CSVVRYRDEQFF.

The sample holds a few counts of this clone. The chain joins TRBV2 to TRBJ2-7; perhaps TRBD2 as D (6 bases). The CDR3 spans 12 residues. Deletions cut 2 bases from V and 7 bases from J, with 9 bases between. Germline V CDR1 and CDR2: SNHLY, FYNNEI. The CDR3 region is CASSETSLEQYF. CDR3 coding DNA: TGTGCCAGCAGTGAAACTAGCCTTGAGCAGTACTTC. The whole variable domain, filled in from reference TRBV2 and TRBJ2-7, reads EPEVTQTPSHQVTQMGQEVILRCVPISNHLYFYWYRQILGQKVEFLVSFYNNEISEKSEIFDDQFSVERPDGSNFTLKIRSTKLEDSAMYFCASSETSLEQYFGPGTRLTVT.

The chain links TRBV14 to TRBJ1-5; no clear D. Germline CDR1 SGHDN, CDR2 FVKESK. Trimming shortened V by 6 bases and J by 2 bases, and 14 bases separated the two germline ends. This CDR3 has 15 residues. The CDR3 here is CASSFAGVRNQPQHF. The CDR3 DNA reads TGTGCCAGCAGTTTCGCCGGGGTCCGCAATCAGCCCCAGCATTTT.

The chain employs TRBV29-1 and TRBJ1-3, with D possibly being TRBD1 (6 bases). Germline V gives CDR1 SQVTM, CDR2 ANQGSEA. The V and J ends lost 5 bases and 4 bases respectively, with 9 bases between them. The CDR3 covers 12 residues. CDR3 coding DNA: TGCAGCGTTTCACAGGGAGGAAACACCATATATTTT. Amino acid sequence: CSVSQGGNTIYF. The full variable domain, completed using reference TRBV29-1 and TRBJ1-3, is SAVISQKPSRDICQRGTSLTIQCQVDSQVTMMFWYRQQPGQSLTLIATANQGSEATYESGFVIDKFPISRPNLTFSTLTVSNMSPEDSSIYLCSVSQGGNTIYFGEGSWLTVV.

The rearrangement links TRBV30 to TRBJ2-5, with D tentatively TRBD2 (5 bases). Germline V gene lookup returns CDR1 GTSNPN and CDR2 SVGIG (reference sequence). The CDR3 sequence is 15 residues long. V shed 0 bases and J shed 2 bases, with 13 bases lying between them. Written as DNA, the CDR3 is TGTGCCTGGAGTGTAAAAGCCGGGGAACAAGAGACCCAGTACTTC. Translation gives CAWSVKAGEQETQYF.

CDR3 DNA sequence: TGTGCCAGCACCCGAGGAGCCTCCTACGAGCAGTACTTC. Protein product: CASTRGASYEQYF. V is TRBV6-5 and J is TRBJ2-7; D unclear. CDR1 is MNHEY and CDR2 is SVGAGI in the germline V gene. CDR3 size: 13 residues. V was shortened by 7 bases and J by 0 bases, with 10 bases between the two germline ends.

CDR3 nucleotide sequence: TGTGCCAGTAGTCTGGCCACTGAAGCTTTCTTT. Its translation: CASSLATEAFF. The V call is TRBV19, the J call TRBJ1-1; no firm D call. Germline CDR1 and CDR2: LNHDA and SQIVND (reference sequence). V was pared by 5 bases and J by 4 bases, with 5 bases between. The CDR3 runs to 11 residues.

The chain joins TRBV5-1 to TRBJ2-5; D remains unclear. Trimming took 0 bases from V and 4 from J, leaving 7 bases between them. Germline V CDR1 and CDR2: SGHRS, YFSETQ. This CDR3 spans 13 amino acids. The chain's CDR3 is CASSLELPETQYF. DNA for the CDR3: TGCGCCAGCAGCTTGGAACTCCCAGAGACCCAGTACTTC.

This clone was counted a few times. The rearrangement links TRBV15 to TRBJ1-1; no reliable D call. The CDR3 sequence is 13 residues long. Trimming shortened V by 0 bases and J by 7 bases, and 9 bases separated the two germline ends. Germline V gene lookup returns CDR1 LNHNV and CDR2 YYDKDF (reference sequence). For the CDR3, the DNA is TGTGCCACCAGCAGAGATCTCGGTCGTGAAGCTTTCTTT. It translates to CATSRDLGREAFF.

This chain links TRBV7-2 with TRBJ1-5; D is undetermined. Germline V gene data show CDR1 as SGHTA and CDR2 as FQGNSA. V was trimmed by 5 bases and J by 7 bases, leaving 12 bases between them. This CDR3 region has 13 residues. CDR3 bases: TGTGCCAGCAGCCCGCTTGCGGGGCAGCCCCAGCATTTT. It translates to CASSPLAGQPQHF.

Of note for this clone: The junction does not match germline at one end; this may be a read error. The rearrangement joins TRBV7-7 to TRBJ2-7; 8 nucleotides agree with TRBD1. From germline, CDR1 is SSHAT and CDR2 FNYEAQ (reference sequence). The CDR3 length is 13 residues. In DNA, the CDR3 is TGTGCTAGCAGCCCAGGGGGCCCCTACGAGCAGTACTTC. It yields the protein CASSPGGPYEQYF.

The genes are TRBV4-1 and TRBJ2-7, with 9 bases lining up with TRBD1. CDR3 size: 15 residues. Germline-derived CDR1 and CDR2 are MGHRA and YSYEKL. Unmatched junction bases numbered 3, after V lost 3 bases and J lost 0 bases. The DNA for the CDR3 is TGCGCCAGCAGCCAGCCGGGACAGGGCTCCTACGAGCAGTACTTC. Translating gives CASSQPGQGSYEQYF.

This rearrangement joins TRBV29-1 to TRBJ2-4, with a possible D match to TRBD2 (6 bases). The germline gives CDR1 SQVTM, CDR2 ANQGSEA. The CDR3 is made up of 13 amino acids. Trimming pared 2 bases from V and 9 bases from J, leaving 14 bases between. CDR3 sequence reads: CSVEFAKGGIQYF. The CDR3 DNA sequence: TGCAGCGTTGAATTTGCTAAGGGAGGCATTCAGTACTTC.

This clone was counted a few times. The chain employs TRBV19 and TRBJ2-7; 7 bases match TRBD1. Germline lookup yields CDR1 LNHDA and CDR2 SQIVND (reference sequence). The CDR3 runs to 14 residues. Trimming cost V 4 bases and J 0 bases; bases outside gene matches: 3. Here the CDR3 reads CASSTGQHSYEQYF. The CDR3 coding sequence is TGTGCCAGTAGTACGGGACAGCACTCCTACGAGCAGTACTTC.

The rearrangement links TRBV28 to TRBJ1-6; D is unclear. With 6 bases removed from V and 9 bases from J, the gap between germline ends came to 24 bases. CDR3 length: 17 amino acids. Germline CDR1 MDHEN, CDR2 SYDVKM. In nucleotides, the CDR3 is TGTGCCAGCAGGCCACCCATCGGGATGGGGTCGGGTTCACCCCTCCACTTT. It yields the protein CASRPPIGMGSGSPLHF. Variable domain in full (rest from reference TRBV28 and TRBJ1-6): DVKVTQSSRYLVKRTGEKVFLECVQDMDHENMFWYRQDPGLGLRLIYFSYDVKMKEKGDIPEGYSVSREKKERFSLILESASTNQTSMYLCASRPPIGMGSGSPLHFGNGTRLTVT.

CDR3 nucleotide sequence: TGCGCCAGCAGTCTCCTGGCGGGGGCGAGTGAGCAGTTCTTC. It yields the protein CASSLLAGASEQFF. The rearrangement joins TRBV10-2 to TRBJ2-1, with D possibly TRBD2 on 7 matching bases. The CDR3 runs to 14 residues. The germline CDR1 and CDR2 sequences are WSHSY and SAAADI. V was shortened by 5 bases and J by 9 bases, with 17 bases between the two germline ends.

This clone was counted ten times or more. The chain carries TRBV19 and TRBJ2-5; no definite D call. This CDR3 comprises 14 residues. Germline-derived CDR1 and CDR2 are LNHDA and SQIVND (reference sequence). Deletions cut 4 bases from V and 0 bases from J, with 9 bases between. The CDR3 region has the DNA TGTGCCAGTAGTAAGACTCTGTACCAAGAGACCCAGTACTTC. Translating gives CASSKTLYQETQYF.

The V and J genes are TRBV29-1 and TRBJ2-4, with 9 bases aligning to TRBD1. The germline gives CDR1 SQVTM, CDR2 ANQGSEA. Trimming cost V 6 bases and J 1 base; bases outside gene matches: 1. The length of the CDR3 is 13 residues. The CDR3: CSVTGGAKNIQYF. The CDR3 region has the DNA TGCAGCGTCACAGGGGGCGCCAAAAACATTCAGTACTTC.

The chain is built from TRBV5-6 and TRBJ2-5; 7 bases fit TRBD1. The trim removed 1 base at V and 10 bases at J, leaving 16 bases unmatched. CDR1 is SGHDT, CDR2 YYEEEE, per germline. This CDR3 is built from 16 residues. CDR3 DNA: TGTGCCAGCAGCTTGAGGAAAACCGTACAGGGGTTCGGCCAGTACTTC. Translation gives CASSLRKTVQGFGQYF.

This clone was seen more than once but under ten times. The rearrangement joins TRBV5-4 to TRBJ2-3; TRBD2 agrees at 9 bases. The CDR3 is 16 residues long. The trim removed 5 bases at V and 1 base at J, leaving 8 bases unmatched. Germline V gives CDR1 SGHNT, CDR2 YYREEE (reference sequence). The CDR3 DNA reads as TGTGCCAGCAGTCCCGGCGGGGGGGGGCGCACAGATACGCAGTATTTT. Encoded protein: CASSPGGGGRTDTQYF.

The V call is TRBV5-6, the J call TRBJ2-7; a weak D match, TRBD2 (6 bases). V shed 3 bases and J shed 1 base, with 8 bases lying between them. The CDR3 loop spans 13 amino acids. The germline V gene has CDR1 SGHDT and CDR2 YYEEEE. The CDR3 DNA reads TGTGCCAGCAGCTGGGGGGATTCCTACGAGCAGTACTTC. This codes for CASSWGDSYEQYF.

The chain carries TRBV6-6 and TRBJ2-7; D is unresolved. CDR1 MNHNY and CDR2 SVGAGI come from the germline V gene (reference sequence). The CDR3 has 14 amino acids. V lost 0 bases, J lost 2 bases, and 8 bases lay in between. The CDR3 DNA sequence: TGTGCCAGCAGTTACTCGCGAGGTCCCTACGAGCAGTACTTC. It yields the protein CASSYSRGPYEQYF.

The chain carries TRBV28 and TRBJ1-2; 8 nucleotides align to TRBD1. This CDR3 is 15 amino acids long. Losses at the gene ends were 1 base for V and 8 bases for J; bases not matched to a gene: 9. The germline CDR1 and CDR2 sequences are MDHEN and SYDVKM. This CDR3 is CASSLSPDRVGGYTF. CDR3 nucleotide sequence: TGTGCCAGCAGTTTATCTCCGGACAGGGTTGGCGGCTACACCTTC.

The V call is TRBV18, the J call TRBJ1-2; D possibly corresponds to TRBD1 (5 bases). Germline loops: CDR1 KGHSH, CDR2 LQKENI. Trimming pared 1 base from V and 5 bases from J, leaving 11 bases between. The CDR3 spans 14 residues. The CDR3 DNA reads as TGTGCCAGCTCACCACAGGACAAAGGATATGGCTACACCTTC. Residues: CASSPQDKGYGYTF.

This clone was detected only a few times. The chain carries TRBV2 and TRBJ1-2; TRBD1 matches at 8 bases. The CDR3 runs 12 residues. V lost 6 bases to trimming and J lost 5 bases; unmatched junction nucleotides: 2. Germline V lookup: CDR1 SNHLY, CDR2 FYNNEI. The CDR3 bases are TGTGCCAGCAGCCGACAGGGGTATGGCTACACCTTC. Encoded protein: CASSRQGYGYTF. The entire variable domain, with the rest obtained from reference TRBV2 and TRBJ1-2, is as follows: EPEVTQTPSHQVTQMGQEVILRCVPISNHLYFYWYRQILGQKVEFLVSFYNNEISEKSEIFDDQFSVERPDGSNFTLKIRSTKLEDSAMYFCASSRQGYGYTFGSGTRLTVV.